The T cell receptor beta chain under discussion was sequenced for a study of CD8+ T cells in alopecia areata. Whole-study findings and limits: Higher clonality than in normal scalp was seen in lesional scalp, especially alopecia totalis/universalis.

Following RNA extraction, reverse transcription yielded cDNA that acted as the sequencing template. Clones were read by immunoSEQ multiplex PCR, and TCRdb kept only the in-frame ones, dropping some. Of some 180,000 clones in the sample, 45% to 70% were seen once. The trim removed 9 bases at V and 5 bases at J, leaving 9 bases unmatched. Germline CDR1 reads SGHNT; CDR2 reads YYREEE (reference sequence). The CDR3 has 13 residues. This clone was counted a few times. The antigen is undetermined. The origin of this receptor is a human donor in good health. The sample comprised CD8+ T cells sorted from blood. This sequence joins TRBV5-4 and TRBJ2-7; 9 bases fit TRBD2. The CDR3 here is CAIGAGGQDEQYF. The CDR3 DNA sequence: TGTGCCATAGGAGCGGGGGGCCAGGACGAGCAGTACTTC.